The T cell receptor beta chain described here comes from a study of HIV-infected children after antiretroviral therapy interruption. Study background: Four children interrupted treatment; four stayed on continuous treatment. Continuous-treatment samples came from weeks 0, 48 and 150. General study results and limits: Naive CD4+ Gini coefficient rose by interruption end, suggesting clonal expansion. The CD45RA+ naive sort may contain some EMRA or stem memory cells.

In its sample, this clonotype was seen many times. Its antigen is unknown. A read error may produce the germline difference seen at one junction end. The CDR3 sequence is 14 residues long. The germline CDR1 and CDR2 sequences are LNHDA and SQIVND (reference sequence). RNA-based 3' RACE libraries used unique molecular identifiers. TCRdb analysed the 3' RACE reads with MiXCR anew, one entry per CDR3 protein. The table has 40,000 or so distinct CDR3 sequences, just over 6.5% seen once. Stated treatment: PENTA 11 planned treatment interruption arm or continuous ART arm. This receptor was taken from a pool of human donors with HIV. This sequence joins TRBV19 and TRBJ1-1; D gene unclear. The input for sequencing was CD45RA+ CD4+ T cells from PBMCs, pooled from several time points, taken from a donor given antiretroviral therapy, either interrupted or continuous. Regarding subset: naive CD4+ CD45RA+ CD45RO- T cells. CDR3 DNA sequence: TGTGCCAGCAGTATAGCGGAGGCAAACACAGAAGTCTTCTTT. Translating gives CASSIAEANTEVFF.